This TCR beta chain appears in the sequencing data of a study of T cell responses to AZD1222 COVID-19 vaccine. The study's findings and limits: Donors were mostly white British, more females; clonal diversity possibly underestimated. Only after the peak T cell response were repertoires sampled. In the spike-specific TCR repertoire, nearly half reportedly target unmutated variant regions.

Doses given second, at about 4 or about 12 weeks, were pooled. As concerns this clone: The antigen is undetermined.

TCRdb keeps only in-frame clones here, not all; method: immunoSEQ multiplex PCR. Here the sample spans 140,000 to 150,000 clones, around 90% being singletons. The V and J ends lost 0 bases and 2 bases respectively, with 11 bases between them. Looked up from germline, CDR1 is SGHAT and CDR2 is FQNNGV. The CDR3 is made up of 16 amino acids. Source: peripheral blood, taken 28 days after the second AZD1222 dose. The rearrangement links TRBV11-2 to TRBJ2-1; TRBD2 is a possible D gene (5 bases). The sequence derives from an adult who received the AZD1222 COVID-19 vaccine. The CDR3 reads CASSLDLTGTYNEQFF. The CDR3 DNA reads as TGTGCCAGCAGCTTAGATCTGACGGGGACCTACAATGAGCAGTTCTTC.